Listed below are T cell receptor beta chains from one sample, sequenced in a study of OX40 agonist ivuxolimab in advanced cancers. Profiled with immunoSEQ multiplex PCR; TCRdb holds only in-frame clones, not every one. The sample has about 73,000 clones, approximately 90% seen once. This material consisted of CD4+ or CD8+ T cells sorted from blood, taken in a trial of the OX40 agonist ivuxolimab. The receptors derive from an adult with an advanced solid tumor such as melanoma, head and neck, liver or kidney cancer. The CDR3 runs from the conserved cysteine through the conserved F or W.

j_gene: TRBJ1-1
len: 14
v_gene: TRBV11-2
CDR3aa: CASSFPGPNTEAFF

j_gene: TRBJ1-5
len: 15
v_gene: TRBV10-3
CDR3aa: CAISESEFSNQPQHF

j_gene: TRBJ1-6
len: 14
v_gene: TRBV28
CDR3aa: CASSLPGENSPLHF

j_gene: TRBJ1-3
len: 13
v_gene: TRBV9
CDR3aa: CASSAGRGNTIYF

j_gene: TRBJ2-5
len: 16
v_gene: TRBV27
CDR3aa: CASSLSTGKGGETQYF

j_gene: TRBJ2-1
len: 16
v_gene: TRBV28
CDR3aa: CASSSLAGGRFYEQFF

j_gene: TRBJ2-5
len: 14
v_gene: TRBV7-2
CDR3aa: CASSFGTPKETQYF

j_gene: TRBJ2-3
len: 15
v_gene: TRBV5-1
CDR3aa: CASSLGFSGTDTQYF

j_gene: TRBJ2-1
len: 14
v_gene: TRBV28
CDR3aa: CASSRFGAYNEQFF

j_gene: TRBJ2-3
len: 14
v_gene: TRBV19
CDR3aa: CASTLEGAIDTQYF

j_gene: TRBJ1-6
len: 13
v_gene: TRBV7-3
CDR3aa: CASSLDSNSPLHF

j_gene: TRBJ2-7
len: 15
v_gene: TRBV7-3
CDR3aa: CASSFIREVADEQYF

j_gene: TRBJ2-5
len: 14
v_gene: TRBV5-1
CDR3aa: CASSSGGGQETQYF

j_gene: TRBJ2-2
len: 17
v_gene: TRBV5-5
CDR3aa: CASSLGAQGLGTGELFF